This is a list of T cell receptor beta chains from one sample in a study of blood T cell repertoires in COVID-19. Only in-frame clones appear in the TCRdb table, and some are missing; sequencing was by immunoSEQ multiplex PCR. This sample has over 150,000 clones; around 83% occur once, and the top ten carry around 14%. The material sequenced was peripheral blood. All receptors derive from a human donor in a cohort sampled during active COVID-19. CDR3s include the opening cysteine and the closing phenylalanine or tryptophan. The order of the fields is V gene, J gene, CDR3 protein.

TRBV7-2	TRBJ2-3	CASSWATTDTQYF
TRBV28	TRBJ2-7	CASSRTGEPYEQYF
TRBV9	TRBJ2-6	CASSVEGAGANVLTF
TRBV2	TRBJ1-1	CASSGASGNTEAFF
TRBV6-1	TRBJ2-3	CASSEGRTGGAHTDTQYF
TRBV15	TRBJ1-1	CATSRTAEAFF
TRBV5-1	TRBJ2-1	CASSSGPGLSDEQFF
TRBV7-2	TRBJ2-1	CASSLSGQSYNEQFF
TRBV9	TRBJ2-7	CASSVGYDVALSSYEQYF
TRBV29-1	TRBJ2-5	CSAPGTAQETQYF
TRBV5-4	TRBJ2-3	CASSPTRGGTDTQYF
TRBV9	TRBJ1-4	CASSLRDRRGVHEKLFF
TRBV4-1	TRBJ2-1	CASSQDPSLRNEQFF
TRBV6-1	TRBJ1-2	CASTQTGQAIDGYTF
TRBV10-1	TRBJ2-1	CASSAGLAVTIGQFF
TRBV5-4	TRBJ2-7	CASSLTGNHEQYF
TRBV27	TRBJ2-3	CASSLDWGGPADTQYF
TRBV28	TRBJ1-2	CASEGFYGYTF
TRBV4-1	TRBJ2-7	CASSQDHRAYEQYF
TRBV9	TRBJ2-1	CASSVPGLTNNEQFF
TRBV6-5	TRBJ2-7	CASSRTGSAYEQYF
TRBV9	TRBJ2-7	CASSSSGDSSYEQYF
TRBV9	TRBJ2-6	CASSVVSRALSGANVLTF
TRBV7-2	TRBJ2-7	CASSPTSGSTYEQYF
TRBV13	TRBJ2-1	CASSSRTESSYNEQFF
TRBV6-5	TRBJ1-4	CASSYSTGDEKLFF
TRBV20-1	TRBJ2-1	CSASRTLAGPDNEQFF
TRBV27	TRBJ1-4	CASSIMDSEKLFF
TRBV3-1/TRBV3-2	TRBJ1-2	CASSVRGLPNNTF
TRBV28	TRBJ2-7	CASSFATGSGDEQYF
TRBV5-1	TRBJ2-7	CASGTGTGPNEQYF
TRBV2	TRBJ2-7	CASSWDRSSYEQYF
TRBV3-1/TRBV3-2	TRBJ2-5	CASGSLVLQETQYF
TRBV7-9	TRBJ2-7	CASSLRLRGQGQYEQYF
TRBV5-6	TRBJ2-6	CASGTLGTGTSGANVLTF
TRBV6-5	TRBJ1-1	CASRRGGNTEAFF
TRBV6-5	TRBJ1-6	CASRIPGQVEALHF
TRBV4-1	TRBJ1-1	CASSLVRNTEAFF
TRBV28	TRBJ2-7	CASRPTGTYEQYF
TRBV28	TRBJ2-4	CASSFGTGVAKNIQYF